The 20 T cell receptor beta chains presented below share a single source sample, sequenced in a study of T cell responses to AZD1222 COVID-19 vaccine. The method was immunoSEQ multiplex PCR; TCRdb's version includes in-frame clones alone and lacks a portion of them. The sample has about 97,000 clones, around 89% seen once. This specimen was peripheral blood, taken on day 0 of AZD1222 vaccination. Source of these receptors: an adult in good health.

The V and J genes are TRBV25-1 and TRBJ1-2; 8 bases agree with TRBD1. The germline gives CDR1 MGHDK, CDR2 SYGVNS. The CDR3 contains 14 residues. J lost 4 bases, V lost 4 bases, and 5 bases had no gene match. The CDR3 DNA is TGTGCCAGCAGTGTTCGACAGGGGTCCTATGGCTACACCTTC. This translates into CASSVRQGSYGYTF.

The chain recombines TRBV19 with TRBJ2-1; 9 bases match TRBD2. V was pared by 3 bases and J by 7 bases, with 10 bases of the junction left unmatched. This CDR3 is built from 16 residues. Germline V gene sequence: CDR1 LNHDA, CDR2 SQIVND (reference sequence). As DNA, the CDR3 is TGTGCCAGTAGTATGGCGAGCGGGAGGCCGCAGAATGAGCAGTTCTTC. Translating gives CASSMASGRPQNEQFF.

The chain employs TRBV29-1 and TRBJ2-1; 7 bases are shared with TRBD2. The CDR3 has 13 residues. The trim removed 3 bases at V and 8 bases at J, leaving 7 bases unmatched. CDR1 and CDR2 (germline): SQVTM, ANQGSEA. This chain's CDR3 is CSVDAAGAYEQFF. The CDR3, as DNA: TGCAGCGTTGATGCGGCGGGAGCCTATGAGCAGTTCTTC.

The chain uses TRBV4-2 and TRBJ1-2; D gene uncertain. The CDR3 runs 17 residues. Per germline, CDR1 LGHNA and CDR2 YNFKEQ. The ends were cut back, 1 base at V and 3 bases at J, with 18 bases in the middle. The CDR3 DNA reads TGTGCCAGCAGCCAAGGGCAGGAGCTAGGCCGAGACTATGGCTACACCTTC. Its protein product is CASSQGQELGRDYGYTF.

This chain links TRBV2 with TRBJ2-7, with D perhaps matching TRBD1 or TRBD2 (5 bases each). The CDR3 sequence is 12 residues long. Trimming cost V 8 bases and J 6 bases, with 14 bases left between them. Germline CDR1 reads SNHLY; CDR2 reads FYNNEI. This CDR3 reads CASHWDVGEQYF. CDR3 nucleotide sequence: TGTGCCAGCCACTGGGACGTCGGCGAGCAGTACTTC.

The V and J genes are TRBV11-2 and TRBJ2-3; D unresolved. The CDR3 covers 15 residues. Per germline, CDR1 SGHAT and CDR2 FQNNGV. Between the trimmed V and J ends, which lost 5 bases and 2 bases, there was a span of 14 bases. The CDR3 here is CASSLRLANTDTQYF. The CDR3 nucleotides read TGTGCCAGCAGCCTTAGGTTGGCGAACACAGATACGCAGTATTTT. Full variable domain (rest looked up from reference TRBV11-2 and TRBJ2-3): EAGVAQSPRYKIIEKRQSVAFWCNPISGHATLYWYQQILGQGPKLLIQFQNNGVVDDSQLPKDRFSAERLKGVDSTLKIQPAKLEDSAVYLCASSLRLANTDTQYFGPGTRLTVL.

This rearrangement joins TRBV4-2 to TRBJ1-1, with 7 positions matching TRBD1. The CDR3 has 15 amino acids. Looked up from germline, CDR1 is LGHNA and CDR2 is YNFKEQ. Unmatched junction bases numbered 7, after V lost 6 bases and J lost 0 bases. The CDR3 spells CASSRGGTVNTEAFF. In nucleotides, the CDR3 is TGTGCCAGCAGTCGGGGGGGGACAGTGAACACTGAAGCTTTCTTT.

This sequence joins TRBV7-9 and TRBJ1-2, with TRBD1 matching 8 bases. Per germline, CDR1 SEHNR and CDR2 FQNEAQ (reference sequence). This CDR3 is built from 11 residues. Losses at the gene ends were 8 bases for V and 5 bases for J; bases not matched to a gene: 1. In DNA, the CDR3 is TGTGCCAGCGGGACAGGTTATGGCTACACCTTC. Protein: CASGTGYGYTF. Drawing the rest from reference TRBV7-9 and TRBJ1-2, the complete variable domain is DTGVSQNPRHKITKRGQNVTFRCDPISEHNRLYWYRQTLGQGPEFLTYFQNEAQLEKSRLLSDRFSAERPKGSFSTLEIQRTEQGDSAMYLCASGTGYGYTFGSGTRLTVV.

The CDR3 DNA reads as TGCGCCAGCAGCTTGGACACGGGCGCGGAAAACACCATATATTTT. It specifies CASSLDTGAENTIYF. The chain links TRBV5-1 to TRBJ1-3; D gene uncertain. Germline values: CDR1 SGHRS, CDR2 YFSETQ. The CDR3 totals 15 residues. Between the trimmed V and J ends, which lost 0 bases and 6 bases, there was a span of 13 bases.

The CDR3 nucleotides read TGTGCCAGCAGCCAAGATTTTGGACAGGGAATCGAGCAGTACTTC. It is translated as CASSQDFGQGIEQYF. The chain carries TRBV4-2 and TRBJ2-7; TRBD1 matches at 8 bases. The germline V gene has CDR1 LGHNA and CDR2 YNFKEQ. The CDR3 runs to 15 residues. J lost 6 bases, V lost 0 bases, and 7 bases had no gene match.

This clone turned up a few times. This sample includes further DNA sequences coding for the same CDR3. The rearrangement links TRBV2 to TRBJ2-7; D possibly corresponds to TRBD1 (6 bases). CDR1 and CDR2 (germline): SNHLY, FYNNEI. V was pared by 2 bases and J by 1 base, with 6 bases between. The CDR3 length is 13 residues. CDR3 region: CASSEQGSYEQYF. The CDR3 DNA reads TGTGCCAGCAGTGAACAGGGGTCCTACGAGCAGTACTTC. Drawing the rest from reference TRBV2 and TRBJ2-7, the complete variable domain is EPEVTQTPSHQVTQMGQEVILRCVPISNHLYFYWYRQILGQKVEFLVSFYNNEISEKSEIFDDQFSVERPDGSNFTLKIRSTKLEDSAMYFCASSEQGSYEQYFGPGTRLTVT.

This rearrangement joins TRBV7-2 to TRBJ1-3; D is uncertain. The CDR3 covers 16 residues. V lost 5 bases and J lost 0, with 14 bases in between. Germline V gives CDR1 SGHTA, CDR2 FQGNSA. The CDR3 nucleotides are TGTGCCAGCAGCCTCACGAGGTTTCACTCTGGAAACACCATATATTTT. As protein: CASSLTRFHSGNTIYF.

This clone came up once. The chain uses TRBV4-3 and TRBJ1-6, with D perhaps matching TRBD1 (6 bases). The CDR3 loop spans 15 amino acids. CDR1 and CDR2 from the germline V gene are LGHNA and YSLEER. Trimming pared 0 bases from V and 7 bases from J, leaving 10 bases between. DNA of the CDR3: TGCGCCAGCAGCCAAGATTGGGGGGGCAATTCACCCCTCCACTTT. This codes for CASSQDWGGNSPLHF.

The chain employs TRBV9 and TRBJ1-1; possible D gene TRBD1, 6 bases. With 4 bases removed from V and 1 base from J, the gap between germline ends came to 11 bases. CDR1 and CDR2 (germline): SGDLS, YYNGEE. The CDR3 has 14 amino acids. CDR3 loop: CASSRRTENTEAFF. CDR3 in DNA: TGTGCCAGCAGCCGCCGGACAGAGAACACTGAAGCTTTCTTT.

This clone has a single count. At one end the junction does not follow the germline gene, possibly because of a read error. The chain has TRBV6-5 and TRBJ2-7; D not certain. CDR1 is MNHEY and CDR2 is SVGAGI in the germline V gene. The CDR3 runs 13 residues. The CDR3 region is CATWASTSDEQYF. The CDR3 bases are TGTGCCACCTGGGCCTCAACCTCCGACGAGCAGTACTTC.

CDR3 DNA sequence: TGTGCCAGCAGCATGAACAGGGAGTCCGGGGAGCTGTTTTTT. Its protein product is CASSMNRESGELFF. The rearrangement uses TRBV7-3 and TRBJ2-2, with D maybe TRBD1 (6 bases). This CDR3 contains 14 residues. Trimming took 5 bases from V and 6 from J, leaving 13 bases between them. Germline CDR1 and CDR2: SGHTA and FQGTGA.

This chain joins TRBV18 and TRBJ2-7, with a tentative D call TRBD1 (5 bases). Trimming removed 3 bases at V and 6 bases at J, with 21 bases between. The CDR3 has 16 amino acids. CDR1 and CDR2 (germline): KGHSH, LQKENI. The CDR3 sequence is CASSPVDIHSRGEQYF. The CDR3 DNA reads TGTGCCAGCTCACCGGTTGACATTCACTCAAGGGGCGAGCAGTACTTC.

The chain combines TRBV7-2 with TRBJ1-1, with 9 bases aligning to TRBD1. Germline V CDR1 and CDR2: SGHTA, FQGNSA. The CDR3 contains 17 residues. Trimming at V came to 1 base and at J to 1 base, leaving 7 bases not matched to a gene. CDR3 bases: TGTGCCAGCAGCTTAGAGAGGGACAGGGCCTGGAACACTGAAGCTTTCTTT. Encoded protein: CASSLERDRAWNTEAFF.

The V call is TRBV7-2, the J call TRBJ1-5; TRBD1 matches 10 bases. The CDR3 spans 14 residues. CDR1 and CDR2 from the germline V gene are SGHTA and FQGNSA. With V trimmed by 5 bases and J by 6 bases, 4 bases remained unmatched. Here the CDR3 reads CASSRTGGRQPQHF. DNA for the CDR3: TGTGCCAGCAGCCGGACAGGGGGGCGTCAGCCCCAGCATTTT.

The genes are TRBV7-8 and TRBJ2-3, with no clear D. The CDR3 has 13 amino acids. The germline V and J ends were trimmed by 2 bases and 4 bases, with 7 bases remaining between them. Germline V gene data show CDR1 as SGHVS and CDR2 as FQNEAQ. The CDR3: CASSLPIPDTQYF. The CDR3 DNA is TGTGCCAGCAGCTTACCAATCCCAGATACGCAGTATTTT.